Presented here are 12 T cell receptor beta chains from one specimen sequenced in a study of cytomegalovirus exposure and HLA in healthy donors. PCR involved 60 Vbeta and 13 Jbeta primers. TCRdb's copy holds only in-frame clones and misses some; the assay was immunoSEQ multiplex PCR. Here the sample spans about 180,000 clones, 80% being singletons. The sample consisted of PBMCs. The receptors stem from a woman in her fifties or sixties in good health and CMV-seropositive.

This clone has only a few counts. The V call is TRBV27, the J call TRBJ1-5; 7 bases line up with TRBD1. With V trimmed by 3 bases and J by 2 bases, 10 bases remained unmatched. The CDR3 has 17 amino acids. Germline CDR1 and CDR2: MNHEY and SMNVEV (reference sequence). CDR3 nucleotide sequence: TGTGCCAGCAGTTTGACAGGGCCTGGGATAGGCAATCAGCCCCAGCATTTT. Residues: CASSLTGPGIGNQPQHF.

The chain employs TRBV28 and TRBJ2-4; D is perhaps TRBD2 (5 bases). CDR3 length equals 11 residues. Trimming took off 8 bases at V and 6 bases at J, with 8 bases between the two ends. The germline CDR1 and CDR2 sequences are MDHEN and SYDVKM. The CDR3 protein is CASAGGNIQYF. The CDR3 nucleotides are TGTGCCAGCGCGGGCGGAAACATTCAGTACTTC.

This sequence joins TRBV2 and TRBJ2-2, with TRBD2 matching over 9 bases. The V segment lost 7 bases and the J segment 0 bases; nucleotides outside the gene matches: 0. The CDR3 has 14 residues. Germline V gene data show CDR1 as SNHLY and CDR2 as FYNNEI. The CDR3 protein is CASIAGANTGELFF. The CDR3, as DNA: TGTGCCAGCATAGCGGGGGCGAACACCGGGGAGCTGTTTTTT.

V gene TRBV5-1 combines with J gene TRBJ1-1, with D possibly TRBD1 on 6 matching bases. Germline values: CDR1 SGHRS, CDR2 YFSETQ. The V end lost 6 bases, the J end lost 0 bases, and 9 bases lay between the germline ends. The CDR3 is made up of 13 amino acids. In DNA, the CDR3 is TGCGCCAGCACTGACAGGCTGAACACTGAAGCTTTCTTT. Its translation is CASTDRLNTEAFF. Full variable domain (missing parts from reference TRBV5-1 and TRBJ1-1): KAGVTQTPRYLIKTRGQQVTLSCSPISGHRSVSWYQQTPGQGLQFLFEYFSETQRNKGNFPGRFSGRQFSNSRSEMNVSTLELGDSALYLCASTDRLNTEAFFGQGTRLTVV.

The gene calls are TRBV7-3 and TRBJ2-7; 11 bases map to TRBD2. The CDR3 has 16 residues. Germline V gene data show CDR1 as SGHTA and CDR2 as FQGTGA. With V trimmed by 2 bases and J by 0 bases, 3 bases remained unmatched. For the CDR3, the DNA is TGTGCCAGCAGCTTATATGGGACTAGCGGCTCCTACGAGCAGTACTTC. Encoded protein: CASSLYGTSGSYEQYF. Using reference TRBV7-3 and TRBJ2-7 for the parts outside the CDR3, the full variable domain is GAGVSQTPSNKVTEKGKYVELRCDPISGHTALYWYRQSLGQGPEFLIYFQGTGAADDSGLPNDRFFAVRPEGSVSTLKIQRTERGDSAVYLCASSLYGTSGSYEQYFGPGTRLTVT.

The rearrangement joins TRBV19 to TRBJ1-1, with TRBD1 as a possible D gene (5 bases). The germline V gene encodes CDR1 LNHDA and CDR2 SQIVND (reference sequence). The CDR3 is 10 residues long. Trimming stripped 9 bases from V and 8 bases from J, with 10 bases between. CDR3 sequence reads: CASRQKEAFF. CDR3 bases: TGTGCCAGCAGACAGAAAGAAGCTTTCTTT. Variable domain in full (rest from reference TRBV19 and TRBJ1-1): DGGITQSPKYLFRKEGQNVTLSCEQNLNHDAMYWYRQDPGQGLRLIYYSQIVNDFQKGDIAEGYSVSREKKESFPLTVTSAQKNPTAFYLCASRQKEAFFGQGTRLTVV.

This clone was counted once. J is TRBJ2-2 and V is TRBV11-2, with 8 nucleotides matching TRBD2. The CDR3 has 16 amino acids. The junction had 10 bases not matched to a gene; V was cut back by 5 bases and J by 5 bases. Per germline, CDR1 SGHAT and CDR2 FQNNGV. This chain's CDR3 is CASSIAAGARTGELFF. The CDR3, as DNA: TGTGCCAGCAGCATCGCAGCGGGAGCAAGGACCGGGGAGCTGTTTTTT. Filled out from reference TRBV11-2 and TRBJ2-2, the complete variable domain reads EAGVAQSPRYKIIEKRQSVAFWCNPISGHATLYWYQQILGQGPKLLIQFQNNGVVDDSQLPKDRFSAERLKGVDSTLKIQPAKLEDSAVYLCASSIAAGARTGELFFGEGSRLTVL.

This rearrangement joins TRBV10-3 to TRBJ1-5; D might be TRBD1 (5 bases). The CDR3 contains 12 residues. V was shortened by 5 bases and J by 7 bases, with 9 bases between the two germline ends. In germline, CDR1 is ENHRY, CDR2 SYGVKD. The DNA of the CDR3 is TGTGCCATCAGTTCACAGGTACAGCCCCAGCATTTT. It is translated as CAISSQVQPQHF.

A note on this clone: The germline gene is not matched at one end of the junction; a read error may be the cause. The rearrangement links TRBV7-9 to TRBJ1-3, with a weak D call TRBD1 (6 bases). This CDR3 region has 16 residues. From germline, CDR1 is SEHNR and CDR2 FQNEAQ (reference sequence). The CDR3, as DNA: TGTTCCAGCAGCCTAGGACAGCCTAGCTCTGGAAACACCATATATTTT. Protein sequence: CSSSLGQPSSGNTIYF.

This chain uses TRBV9 with TRBJ1-6; maybe TRBD1 (6 bases). The CDR3 runs 13 residues. Trimming shortened V by 4 bases and J by 8 bases, and 10 bases separated the two germline ends. Germline CDR1 is SGDLS and CDR2 is YYNGEE. CDR3 sequence: CASSSQGYSPLHF. The CDR3, as DNA: TGTGCCAGCAGCTCCCAGGGGTATTCACCCCTCCACTTT.

V usage is TRBV27 and J usage is TRBJ2-1, with a tentative D call TRBD1 (6 bases). The germline V gene encodes CDR1 MNHEY and CDR2 SMNVEV (reference sequence). The CDR3 contains 16 residues. Trimming removed 6 bases from V and 4 bases from J, with 19 bases in between. The CDR3 nucleotides read TGTGCCAGCAGCCCCCCGGGGCTAGGGGGATACAATGAGCAGTTCTTC. Translation gives CASSPPGLGGYNEQFF.

This clone was observed a single time. The chain uses TRBV9 and TRBJ2-2; 10 bases line up with TRBD1. Unmatched junction bases numbered 11, after V lost 1 base and J lost 5 bases. This CDR3 has 18 amino acids. Germline CDR1 and CDR2: SGDLS and YYNGEE. The CDR3: CASSVLLGQGKGTGELFF. DNA for the CDR3: TGTGCCAGCAGCGTACTTCTGGGACAGGGGAAAGGAACCGGGGAGCTGTTTTTT.